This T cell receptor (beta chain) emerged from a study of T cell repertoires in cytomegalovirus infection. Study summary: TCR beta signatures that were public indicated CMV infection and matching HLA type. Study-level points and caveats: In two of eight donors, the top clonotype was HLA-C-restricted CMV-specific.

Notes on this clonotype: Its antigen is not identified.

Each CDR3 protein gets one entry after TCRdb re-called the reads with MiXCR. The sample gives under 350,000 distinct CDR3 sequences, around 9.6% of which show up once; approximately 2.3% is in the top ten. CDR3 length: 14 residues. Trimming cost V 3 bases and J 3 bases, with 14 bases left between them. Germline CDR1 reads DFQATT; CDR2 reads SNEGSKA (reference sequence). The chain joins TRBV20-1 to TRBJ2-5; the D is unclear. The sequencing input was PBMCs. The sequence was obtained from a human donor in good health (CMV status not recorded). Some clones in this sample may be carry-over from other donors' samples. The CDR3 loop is CSASPPSGKETQYF. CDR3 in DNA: TGCAGTGCTAGCCCACCGTCCGGTAAAGAGACCCAGTACTTC.